This passage covers 28 T cell receptor beta chains from one sample sequenced in a study of graft-versus-host responses after intestinal transplantation. Clones were sequenced by immunoSEQ multiplex PCR, and TCRdb holds only the in-frame ones, with some missing. The sample consists of approximately 130,000 clones, around nine tenths of them appearing once. These TCRs' antigens remain unknown. The sample consisted of unstimulated CD4+ T cells sorted from spleen or lymph node cells, taken before intestinal transplant. These receptors all come from a human donor who received an intestinal transplant.

The genes are TRBV10-3 and TRBJ2-1; TRBD1 is a possible D gene (6 bases). Germline CDR1 ENHRY, CDR2 SYGVKD. The V end was cut by 0 bases, the J end by 10 bases, with 19 bases between. The CDR3 covers 16 residues. CDR3 residues: CAISESWRDRGSEQFF. CDR3 in DNA: TGTGCCATCAGTGAGTCTTGGCGAGATAGGGGGTCCGAGCAGTTCTTC.

The chain employs TRBV9 and TRBJ1-2; TRBD1 is a possible D gene (6 bases). The CDR3 is 14 amino acids. Germline V gene data show CDR1 as SGDLS and CDR2 as YYNGEE. Trimming took 0 bases from V and 4 from J, leaving 10 bases between them. CDR3 sequence: CASSVAGEGYGYTF. The CDR3 bases are TGTGCCAGCAGCGTAGCAGGGGAGGGCTATGGCTACACCTTC.

The chain recombines TRBV2 with TRBJ1-3; D not resolved. The CDR3 has 16 amino acids. CDR1 is SNHLY and CDR2 is FYNNEI in the germline V gene. Between the trimmed V and J ends, which lost 6 bases and 4 bases, there was a span of 19 bases. CDR3 region: CASSPPRGQSGNTIYF. The CDR3 bases are TGTGCCAGCAGCCCCCCTAGAGGGCAATCAGGAAACACCATATATTTT.

The chain joins TRBV6-5 to TRBJ1-4, with D perhaps matching TRBD1 (5 bases). The V and J ends lost 2 bases and 8 bases respectively, with 12 bases between them. The CDR3 is 14 amino acids. CDR1 and CDR2 from the germline V gene are MNHEY and SVGAGI. The CDR3 here is CASSYNRQTEKLFF. The CDR3 DNA is TGTGCCAGCAGTTACAACAGACAGACCGAAAAACTGTTTTTT.

The chain joins TRBV2 to TRBJ2-5; 11 bases are a match to TRBD2. This CDR3 comprises 16 residues. With V trimmed by 8 bases and J by 2 bases, 10 bases remained unmatched. Germline lookup yields CDR1 SNHLY and CDR2 FYNNEI. In DNA, the CDR3 is TGTGCCAGCGGCCCTTTAGCGGGGGGGCGGCAAGAGACCCAGTACTTC. It is translated as CASGPLAGGRQETQYF.

This rearrangement joins TRBV29-1 to TRBJ1-4; 7 bases line up with TRBD1. Germline V gene lookup returns CDR1 SQVTM and CDR2 ANQGSEA. This CDR3 spans 15 amino acids. With 5 bases clipped from V and 8 bases from J, the junction kept 14 bases outside the gene matches. In nucleotides, the CDR3 is TGCAGCGTTCCCGCCTATCCAGGGGGTAGGGAAAAACTGTTTTTT. It is translated as CSVPAYPGGREKLFF.

The chain has TRBV5-4 and TRBJ2-2; TRBD1 is a possible D gene (5 bases). Trimming took 4 bases from V and 3 from J, leaving 13 bases between them. The CDR3 extends over 15 amino acids. Germline lookup yields CDR1 SGHNT and CDR2 YYREEE (reference sequence). CDR3 bases: TGTGCCAGCAGCGGTGCAGTACAGGACACCGGGGAGCTGTTTTTT. Translating gives CASSGAVQDTGELFF.

This clone was detected only a few times. The genes are TRBV7-9 and TRBJ2-7; a weak D match, TRBD1 (6 bases). Trimming removed 5 bases from V and 0 bases from J, with 11 bases in between. This CDR3 comprises 14 residues. Germline lookup yields CDR1 SEHNR and CDR2 FQNEAQ (reference sequence). CDR3 nucleotides: TGTGCCAGCAGCCGACAGGAGAGCTCCTACGAGCAGTACTTC. It yields the protein CASSRQESSYEQYF.

J is TRBJ1-6 and V is TRBV6-5; 7 bases are shared with TRBD1. The CDR3 spans 16 residues. The ends lost 0 bases at V and 7 bases at J; junction bases unmatched: 6. The germline gives CDR1 MNHEY, CDR2 SVGAGI. CDR3 DNA: TGTGCCAGCAGTTACTCGACAGGGATGGGGAATTCACCCCTCCACTTT. Its translation is CASSYSTGMGNSPLHF.

J is TRBJ1-4 and V is TRBV5-4, with 9 bases lining up with TRBD1. CDR3 size: 15 residues. The germline CDR1 and CDR2 sequences are SGHNT and YYREEE (reference sequence). The V and J ends lost 3 bases and 5 bases, in that order; junction bases with no gene match: 5. CDR3 region: CASSWDRAGNEKLFF. CDR3 bases: TGTGCCAGCAGCTGGGACAGGGCGGGGAATGAAAAACTGTTTTTT.

V and J are TRBV5-1 and TRBJ1-2, with 7 bases lining up with TRBD1. V shed 5 bases and J 6 bases; nucleotides not matched to a gene: 10. Germline V gives CDR1 SGHRS, CDR2 YFSETQ. The CDR3 extends over 14 amino acids. CDR3 nucleotide sequence: TGCGCCAGCAGACGAGGAACAGGGGAAGATGGCTACACCTTC. Protein product: CASRRGTGEDGYTF.

The gene calls are TRBV7-9 and TRBJ1-2, with no clear D. This CDR3 comprises 13 residues. The germline CDR1 and CDR2 sequences are SEHNR and FQNEAQ (reference sequence). Trimming cost V 1 base and J 5 bases, with 8 bases left between them. The CDR3 nucleotides read TGTGCCAGCAGCTTAGACGGGGTATATGGCTACACCTTC. The encoded protein is CASSLDGVYGYTF.

The chain recombines TRBV19 with TRBJ2-1; no firm D call. The germline V gene encodes CDR1 LNHDA and CDR2 SQIVND (reference sequence). The ends were cut back, 6 bases at V and 10 bases at J, with 13 bases in the middle. The CDR3 spans 12 residues. CDR3 DNA sequence: TGTGCCAGTAGCCCCTCGTTGGGCGAGCAGTTCTTC. It yields the protein CASSPSLGEQFF.

The chain recombines TRBV4-1 with TRBJ1-2; the D is unclear. The CDR3 extends over 12 amino acids. Trimming removed 0 bases at V and 8 bases at J, with 7 bases between. Germline lookup yields CDR1 MGHRA and CDR2 YSYEKL. The CDR3 coding sequence is TGCGCCAGCAGCCAAGAGGGGTCCGGCTACACCTTC. Protein sequence: CASSQEGSGYTF.

The chain has TRBV7-3 and TRBJ2-7; the D call may be TRBD1 or TRBD2 (7 bases each). V was shortened by 5 bases and J by 2 bases, with 16 bases between the two germline ends. CDR3 length: 15 amino acids. Per germline, CDR1 SGHTA and CDR2 FQGTGA. The CDR3 loop is CASSLTRGGAYEQYF. CDR3 bases: TGTGCCAGCAGCCTTACCAGGGGGGGGGCCTACGAGCAGTACTTC.

The chain recombines TRBV11-2 with TRBJ2-7; D may match TRBD1 or TRBD2 (6 bases each). Trimming removed 5 bases from V and 4 bases from J, with 18 bases in between. There are 15 residues in the CDR3. Germline CDR1 and CDR2: SGHAT and FQNNGV. In DNA, the CDR3 is TGTGCCAGCAGCCCGAGGGGGGCAGGGTTGTACGAGCAGTACTTC. Protein sequence: CASSPRGAGLYEQYF.

V is TRBV19 and J is TRBJ2-2; the match to TRBD1 covers 9 bases. This CDR3 region has 14 residues. V dropped 7 bases and J dropped 5; count of bases not matched to a gene: 5. Germline V gene sequence: CDR1 LNHDA, CDR2 SQIVND (reference sequence). CDR3: CASTTGGMTGELFF. DNA of the CDR3: TGTGCCAGTACTACAGGGGGCATGACCGGGGAGCTGTTTTTT.

The chain links TRBV19 to TRBJ1-6; no firm D call. CDR1 LNHDA and CDR2 SQIVND come from the germline V gene (reference sequence). The CDR3 contains 19 residues. V was trimmed by 2 bases and J by 0 bases, leaving 17 bases between them. CDR3 bases: TGTGCCAGTAGTATACGTTTTGGTGCGCGGGCCTCCTATAATTCACCCCTCCACTTT. Translated, it gives CASSIRFGARASYNSPLHF.

The chain links TRBV30 to TRBJ2-3; possible D gene TRBD2, 6 bases. The V and J ends lost 2 bases and 2 bases respectively, with 23 bases between them. CDR3 size: 18 residues. Germline V CDR1 and CDR2: GTSNPN, SVGIG (reference sequence). The chain's CDR3 is CAWSTHPPLAFYTDTQYF. The DNA for the CDR3 is TGTGCCTGGAGTACTCACCCTCCCCTAGCGTTCTACACAGATACGCAGTATTTT. The full variable domain, rest sourced from reference TRBV30 and TRBJ2-3, is SQTIHQWPATLVQPVGSPLSLECTVEGTSNPNLYWYRQAAGRGLQLLFYSVGIGQISSEVPQNLSASRPQDRQFILSSKKLLLSDSGFYLCAWSTHPPLAFYTDTQYFGPGTRLTVL.

This sequence joins TRBV4-1 and TRBJ2-7, with D possibly matching TRBD2 (5 bases). Deletions cut 3 bases from V and 2 bases from J, with 14 bases between. This CDR3 is 15 amino acids long. The V gene's germline CDR1 is MGHRA and CDR2 YSYEKL. The CDR3 reads CASSQYEGYTYEQYF. The CDR3 DNA is TGCGCCAGCAGCCAGTATGAGGGCTATACCTACGAGCAGTACTTC.

The chain is built from TRBV6-1 and TRBJ1-2; no firm D call. The germline CDR1 and CDR2 sequences are MNHNS and SASEGT. The CDR3 totals 13 residues. The DNA of the CDR3 is TGTGCAACTAAAGCGTACTCTAACTATGGCTACACCTTC. It codes for CATKAYSNYGYTF.

The V gene is TRBV2, the J gene TRBJ2-7, with D perhaps TRBD2 (7 bases). Germline CDR1 and CDR2: SNHLY and FYNNEI. Trimming pared 4 bases from V and 0 bases from J, leaving 10 bases between. This CDR3 contains 14 residues. The CDR3 DNA reads as TGTGCCAGCAGTGTAGGGGGGGACTCCTACGAGCAGTACTTC. As protein: CASSVGGDSYEQYF.

CDR3 in DNA: TGTGCCAGCAGCTTGGTGGGACAGGGAAACACTGAAGCTTTCTTT. Translation gives CASSLVGQGNTEAFF. The chain is built from TRBV5-4 and TRBJ1-1; 9 nucleotides line up with TRBD1. V was pared by 0 bases and J by 2 bases, with 2 bases of the junction left unmatched. Germline lookup yields CDR1 SGHNT and CDR2 YYREEE (reference sequence). The CDR3 runs to 15 residues.

This clone turned up a few times. The chain couples TRBV6-1 to TRBJ1-3; D remains unclear. This CDR3 is built from 13 residues. The V gene lost 6 bases and the J gene lost 4 bases, with 10 bases spanning the gap. Germline-derived CDR1 and CDR2 are MNHNS and SASEGT. This CDR3 is CASRVGGGNTIYF. For the CDR3, the DNA is TGTGCCAGCAGGGTGGGTGGAGGAAACACCATATATTTT.

The chain couples TRBV2 to TRBJ2-1, with 8 bases matching TRBD2. This CDR3 region has 15 residues. V was clipped by 4 bases and J by 6 bases; unmatched bases: 8. CDR1 is SNHLY, CDR2 FYNNEI, per germline. CDR3 region: CASSVRTSGRNEQFF. In nucleotides, the CDR3 is TGTGCCAGCAGTGTAAGAACTAGCGGCCGCAATGAGCAGTTCTTC.

Here the CDR3 reads CASSPVAGPSYEQYF. CDR3 nucleotide sequence: TGTGCCAGCTCACCAGTTGCCGGGCCGTCCTACGAGCAGTACTTC. The chain recombines TRBV18 with TRBJ2-7, with D unresolved. Germline V gene data show CDR1 as KGHSH and CDR2 as LQKENI. The V and J ends lost 2 bases and 1 base respectively, with 12 bases between them. This CDR3 is 15 amino acids long.

On this clone: Relative to the germline gene, one junction end is altered; a read error may explain this. The chain employs TRBV14 and TRBJ1-2, with D perhaps matching TRBD1 (5 bases). The CDR3 contains 14 residues. In germline, CDR1 is SGHDN, CDR2 FVKESK. The CDR3 DNA follows: TGTGCCAGCAGTCAAGGACACCTTACTTATGGCTACACCTTC. Its protein is CASSQGHLTYGYTF.

V is TRBV30 and J is TRBJ2-2; 8 bases are a match to TRBD2. The J segment lost 3 bases and the V segment lost 5 bases, leaving 8 bases of the junction unmatched. The CDR3 is 15 residues long. In germline, CDR1 is GTSNPN, CDR2 SVGIG (reference sequence). In nucleotides, the CDR3 is TGTGCCTGGGGCCTCCGCGGGGGGTACACCGGGGAGCTGTTTTTT. Encoded protein: CAWGLRGGYTGELFF.